These T cell receptor beta chains were read from a single sample in a study of cytomegalovirus exposure and HLA in healthy donors. Profiling relied on immunoSEQ multiplex PCR, and the TCRdb table lists in-frame clones only, not all of them. The repertoire holds 180,000 or so clones, with approximately 9.5% as singletons. The sample comprised PBMCs. These TCRs come from a woman aged 25 to 45 in good health and CMV-seropositive. CDR3s include the opening cysteine and the closing phenylalanine or tryptophan. Each record gives: J gene, clone size, V gene, D gene, CDR3 DNA, CDR3 protein. A D gene is named only where the DNA matches it firmly. Where a row states a size, it is once, few, many or the class of an expanded clone; other rows omit it.

J: TRBJ2-5; size: few; V: TRBV30; D: .; DNA: TGTGCCTGGAGGGTGACCCGAACGGGGACCCAGTACTTC; CDR3: CAWRVTRTGTQYF
J: TRBJ2-1; size: many; V: TRBV21-1; D: .; DNA: TGTGCCAGCAGGGGACTAGCGGGAGTCATGCATGAGCAGTTCTTC; CDR3: CASRGLAGVMHEQFF
J: TRBJ1-2; size: .; V: TRBV7-9; D: .; DNA: TGTGCCAGCAGCCTGACAGAGTATGGCTACACCTTC; CDR3: CASSLTEYGYTF
J: TRBJ2-7; size: few; V: TRBV2; D: TRBD2; DNA: TGTGCCAGCAACGGACTAGCGGGAGTCGGCGAGCAGTACTTC; CDR3: CASNGLAGVGEQYF
J: TRBJ1-3; size: .; V: TRBV18; D: .; DNA: TGTGCCAGCTCACCACCGTCGCGGGTGAACACCATATATTTT; CDR3: CASSPPSRVNTIYF
J: TRBJ2-1; size: few; V: TRBV7-9; D: TRBD2; DNA: TGTGCCAGCAGCTTACAATCCGGCGGGAGTAATGAGCAGTTCTTC; CDR3: CASSLQSGGSNEQFF
J: TRBJ1-5; size: .; V: TRBV7-9; D: TRBD1; DNA: TGTGCCAGCAGCTTAGCCCAAGGACCGGGACAGATTAGCAATCAGCCCCAGCATTTT; CDR3: CASSLAQGPGQISNQPQHF
J: TRBJ1-2; size: few; V: TRBV5-1; D: .; DNA: TGCGCCAGCAGCGGCTCCGGGAGGCGTCTCGGCTATGGCTACACCTTC; CDR3: CASSGSGRRLGYGYTF
J: TRBJ2-1; size: few; V: TRBV12-5; D: .; DNA: TGTGCTAGTGGTTTCGGGTCCTACAATGAGCAGTTCTTC; CDR3: CASGFGSYNEQFF
J: TRBJ2-2; size: few; V: TRBV29-1; D: .; DNA: TGCAGCGTTTTGGTAGCGAACACCGGGGAGCTGTTTTTT; CDR3: CSVLVANTGELFF
J: TRBJ2-2; size: few; V: TRBV5-4; D: .; DNA: TGTGCCAGCAGGCGGGACAGAGCGAACACCGGGGAGCTGTTTTTT; CDR3: CASRRDRANTGELFF
J: TRBJ2-7; size: .; V: TRBV7-8; D: TRBD2; DNA: TGTGCCAGCAGTCCTGCCGGGACTAGCGGGAGGGCCTACGAGCAGTACTTC; CDR3: CASSPAGTSGRAYEQYF
J: TRBJ1-1; size: once; V: TRBV18; D: .; DNA: TGTGCCAGCTCACCGTCACCGCGGAACACTGAAGCTTTCTTT; CDR3: CASSPSPRNTEAFF
J: TRBJ2-2; size: .; V: TRBV2; D: .; DNA: TGTGCCAGCAGTCCGCTCCCCTTAGCGGTGACGAACACCGGGGAGCTGTTTTTT; CDR3: CASSPLPLAVTNTGELFF
J: TRBJ1-2; size: few; V: TRBV29-1; D: .; DNA: TGCAGCGTCCCTCTGACACCTAACTATGGCTACACCTTC; CDR3: CSVPLTPNYGYTF
J: TRBJ2-4; size: .; V: TRBV4-1; D: TRBD1; DNA: TGCGCCAGCAGCCAAGGAGGTTCGACAGGGCCCAAAAACATTCAGTACTTC; CDR3: CASSQGGSTGPKNIQYF
J: TRBJ2-3; size: .; V: TRBV5-6; D: TRBD2; DNA: TGTGCCAGCAGCTTGGGCGGGAGCACAGATATGCAGTATTTT; CDR3: CASSLGGSTDMQYF
J: TRBJ2-3; size: few; V: TRBV7-2; D: TRBD2; DNA: TGTGCCAGCAGCTTAAGGCCGGGAGGCGGGACCACAGATACGCAGTATTTT; CDR3: CASSLRPGGGTTDTQYF
J: TRBJ2-5; size: few; V: TRBV13; D: .; DNA: TGTGCCAGCAGCTTAGCAGGAAGCCCCGTGGACAAAGAGACCCAGTACTTC; CDR3: CASSLAGSPVDKETQYF
J: TRBJ2-7; size: .; V: TRBV15; D: TRBD2; DNA: TGTGCCACCAGCAGGGGACTAGCGGACACCTACGAGCAGTACTTC; CDR3: CATSRGLADTYEQYF